The 7 T cell receptor beta chains given below trace back to one sample, sequenced in a study of T cell responses to AZD1222 COVID-19 vaccine. This table comes from immunoSEQ multiplex PCR, and its TCRdb copy is limited to in-frame clones, with some not included. Altogether 180,000 or so clones are present, about 93% being singletons, with the ten largest covering around 0.66%. Sequenced material: peripheral blood, taken on day 0 of AZD1222 vaccination. These receptors were collected from an adult in good health.

The V call is TRBV6-6, the J call TRBJ1-1; 7 nucleotides agree with TRBD1. Germline-derived CDR1 and CDR2 are MNHNY and SVGAGI (reference sequence). The CDR3 consists of 16 residues. V trimming: 7 bases; J trimming: 4 bases; junction bases outside the gene matches: 15. The CDR3 DNA sequence: TGTGCCAGCATCTTCCGACTCGACAGGGAGGGCACTGAAGCTTTCTTT. Encoded protein: CASIFRLDREGTEAFF.

The chain combines TRBV7-9 with TRBJ1-4; the D gene is possibly TRBD1 (6 bases). Trimming took off 5 bases at V and 7 bases at J, with 17 bases between the two ends. The germline V gene encodes CDR1 SEHNR and CDR2 FQNEAQ (reference sequence). There are 15 residues in the CDR3. CDR3 amino acids: CASSPRQVAGEKLFF. CDR3 nucleotides: TGTGCCAGCAGCCCACGACAGGTTGCTGGTGAAAAACTGTTTTTT. The entire variable domain, with the rest obtained from reference TRBV7-9 and TRBJ1-4, is as follows: DTGVSQNPRHKITKRGQNVTFRCDPISEHNRLYWYRQTLGQGPEFLTYFQNEAQLEKSRLLSDRFSAERPKGSFSTLEIQRTEQGDSAMYLCASSPRQVAGEKLFFGSGTQLSVL.

This chain joins TRBV25-1 and TRBJ1-1, with 11 bases matching TRBD1. This CDR3 region has 15 residues. Per germline, CDR1 MGHDK and CDR2 SYGVNS. V shed 3 bases and J 5 bases; nucleotides not matched to a gene: 5. The CDR3 loop reads CASSETGTGGTEAFF. The CDR3 DNA reads TGTGCCAGCAGTGAGACCGGGACAGGGGGTACTGAAGCTTTCTTT.

The chain recombines TRBV13 with TRBJ2-5; D not certain. The germline CDR1 and CDR2 sequences are PRHDT and FYEKMQ (reference sequence). The V and J ends lost 5 bases and 5 bases respectively, with 9 bases between them. This CDR3 region has 12 residues. The CDR3, as DNA: TGTGCCAGCAGCACCTGGACGGAGACCCAGTACTTC. Protein sequence: CASSTWTETQYF.

V is TRBV30 and J is TRBJ1-1; possibly TRBD1 for D (6 bases). The CDR3 runs 18 residues. Trimming cost V 0 bases and J 0 bases, with 20 bases left between them. Per the germline V gene, CDR1 is GTSNPN and CDR2 is SVGIG (reference sequence). The CDR3: CAWSVRKGPGAMNTEAFF. The DNA for the CDR3 is TGTGCCTGGAGTGTTCGTAAGGGGCCAGGGGCCATGAACACTGAAGCTTTCTTT.

The sample holds a few counts of this clone. The V call is TRBV9, the J call TRBJ2-7; D is uncertain. In germline, CDR1 is SGDLS, CDR2 YYNGEE. The CDR3 length is 15 residues. Trimming left V 0 bases short and J 4 bases short, with 14 bases between. The CDR3, as DNA: TGTGCCAGCAGCGTAGATAGTCTGAATAGGTACGAGCAGTACTTC. Translating gives CASSVDSLNRYEQYF.

This sequence joins TRBV11-2 and TRBJ1-6; unclear D gene. The CDR3 sequence is 14 residues long. Germline-derived CDR1 and CDR2 are SGHAT and FQNNGV. V was shortened by 4 bases and J by 7 bases, with 11 bases between the two germline ends. CDR3 in DNA: TGTGCCAGCAGCTCCCCGGGCCACAATTCACCCCTCCACTTT. It codes for CASSSPGHNSPLHF.